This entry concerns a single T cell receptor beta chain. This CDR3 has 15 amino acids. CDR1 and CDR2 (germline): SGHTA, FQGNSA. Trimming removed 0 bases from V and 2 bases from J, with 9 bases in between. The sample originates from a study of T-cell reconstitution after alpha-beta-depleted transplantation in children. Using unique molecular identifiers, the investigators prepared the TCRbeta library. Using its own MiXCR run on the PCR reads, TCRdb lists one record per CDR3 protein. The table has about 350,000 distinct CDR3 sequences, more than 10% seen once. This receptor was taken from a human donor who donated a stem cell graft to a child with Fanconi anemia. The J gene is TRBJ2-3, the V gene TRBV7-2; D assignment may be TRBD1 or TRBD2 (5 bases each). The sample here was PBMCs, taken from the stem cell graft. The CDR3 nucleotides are TGTGCCAGCAGCTTAGCGGGACCGCCCACAGATACGCAGTATTTT. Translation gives CASSLAGPPTDTQYF.